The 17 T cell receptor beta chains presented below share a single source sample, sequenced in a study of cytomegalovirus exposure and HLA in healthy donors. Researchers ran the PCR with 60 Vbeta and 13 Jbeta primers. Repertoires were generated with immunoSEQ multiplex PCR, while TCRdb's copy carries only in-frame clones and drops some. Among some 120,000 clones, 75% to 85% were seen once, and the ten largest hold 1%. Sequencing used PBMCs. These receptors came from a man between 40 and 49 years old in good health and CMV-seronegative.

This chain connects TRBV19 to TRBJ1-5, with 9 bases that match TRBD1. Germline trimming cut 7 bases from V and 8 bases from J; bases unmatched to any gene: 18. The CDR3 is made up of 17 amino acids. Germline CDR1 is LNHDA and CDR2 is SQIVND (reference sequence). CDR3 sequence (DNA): TGTGCCAGTACCAACCGGGACAGGGCGGTTGGGTGGGAGCCCCAGCATTTT. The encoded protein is CASTNRDRAVGWEPQHF.

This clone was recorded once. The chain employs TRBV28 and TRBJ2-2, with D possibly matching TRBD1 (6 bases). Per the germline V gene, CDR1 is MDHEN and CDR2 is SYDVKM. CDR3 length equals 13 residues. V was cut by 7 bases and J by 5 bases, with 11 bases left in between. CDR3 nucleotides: TGTGCCAGCACCAACAGGGTTACCGGGGAGCTGTTTTTT. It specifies CASTNRVTGELFF.

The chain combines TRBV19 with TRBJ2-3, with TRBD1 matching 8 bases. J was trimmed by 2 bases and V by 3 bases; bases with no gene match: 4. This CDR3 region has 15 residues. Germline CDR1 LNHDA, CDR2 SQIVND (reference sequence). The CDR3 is CASSIRQGYTDTQYF. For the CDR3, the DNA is TGTGCCAGTAGTATCCGACAGGGGTACACAGATACGCAGTATTTT.

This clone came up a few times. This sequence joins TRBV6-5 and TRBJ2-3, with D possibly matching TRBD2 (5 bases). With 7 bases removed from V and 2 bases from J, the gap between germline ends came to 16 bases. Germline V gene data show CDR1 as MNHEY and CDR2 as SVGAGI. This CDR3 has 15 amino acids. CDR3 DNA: TGTGCCAGCAACCGACGGGGTTATTCCACAGATACGCAGTATTTT. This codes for CASNRRGYSTDTQYF.

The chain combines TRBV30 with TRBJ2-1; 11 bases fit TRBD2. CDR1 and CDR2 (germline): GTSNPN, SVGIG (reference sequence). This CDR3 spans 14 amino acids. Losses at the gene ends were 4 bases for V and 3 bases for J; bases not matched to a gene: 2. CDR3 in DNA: TGTGCCTGGACTACTAGCGGGGGCTACAATGAGCAGTTCTTC. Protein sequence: CAWTTSGGYNEQFF.

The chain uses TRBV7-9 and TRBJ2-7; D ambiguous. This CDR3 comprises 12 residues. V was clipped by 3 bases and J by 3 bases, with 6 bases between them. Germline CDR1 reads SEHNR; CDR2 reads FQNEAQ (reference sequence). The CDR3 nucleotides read TGTGCCAGCAGCTTTGGCAACTACGAGCAGTACTTC. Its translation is CASSFGNYEQYF.

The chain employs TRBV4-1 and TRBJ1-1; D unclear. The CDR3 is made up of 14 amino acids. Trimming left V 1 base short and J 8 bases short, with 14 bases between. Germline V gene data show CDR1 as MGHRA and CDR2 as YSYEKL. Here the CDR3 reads CASSQVGLRREAFF. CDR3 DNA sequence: TGCGCCAGCAGCCAAGTAGGGCTCAGGAGGGAAGCTTTCTTT.

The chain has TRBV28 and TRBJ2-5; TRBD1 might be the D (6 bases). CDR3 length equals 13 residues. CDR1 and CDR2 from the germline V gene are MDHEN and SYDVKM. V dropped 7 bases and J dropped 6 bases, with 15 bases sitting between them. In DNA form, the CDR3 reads TGTGCCAGCAACCTAGGGGGAGCGAAGACCCAGTACTTC. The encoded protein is CASNLGGAKTQYF.

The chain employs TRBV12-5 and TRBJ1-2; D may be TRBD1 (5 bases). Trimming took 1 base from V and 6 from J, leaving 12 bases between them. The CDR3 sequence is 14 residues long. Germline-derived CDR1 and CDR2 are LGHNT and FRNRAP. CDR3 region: CASGLGVPGNGYTF. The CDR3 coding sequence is TGTGCTAGTGGTTTGGGAGTCCCAGGGAATGGCTACACCTTC.

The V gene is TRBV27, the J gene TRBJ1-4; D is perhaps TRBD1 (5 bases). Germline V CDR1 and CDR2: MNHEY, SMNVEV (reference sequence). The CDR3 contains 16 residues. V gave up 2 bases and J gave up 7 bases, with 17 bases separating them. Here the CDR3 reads CASSLGRAGPGEKLFF. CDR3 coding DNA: TGTGCCAGCAGTTTAGGTCGGGCAGGGCCTGGTGAAAAACTGTTTTTT.

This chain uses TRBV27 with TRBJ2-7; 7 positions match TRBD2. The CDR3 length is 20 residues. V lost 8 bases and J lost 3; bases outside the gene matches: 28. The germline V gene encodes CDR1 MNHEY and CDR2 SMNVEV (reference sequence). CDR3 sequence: CASRIPEGGKKFSWDYEQYF. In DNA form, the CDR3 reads TGTGCCAGCCGAATCCCTGAGGGAGGGAAGAAGTTTAGTTGGGACTACGAGCAGTACTTC.

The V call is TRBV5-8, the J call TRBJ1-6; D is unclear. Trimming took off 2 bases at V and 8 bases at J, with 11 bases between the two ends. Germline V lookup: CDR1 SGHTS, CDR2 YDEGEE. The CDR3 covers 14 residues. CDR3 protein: CASSFRDRDSPLHF. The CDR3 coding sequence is TGTGCCAGCAGCTTCCGAGACCGGGATTCACCCCTCCACTTT.

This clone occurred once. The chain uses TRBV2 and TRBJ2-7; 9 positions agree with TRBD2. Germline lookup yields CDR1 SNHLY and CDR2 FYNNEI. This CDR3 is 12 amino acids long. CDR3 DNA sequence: TGTGCCAGCAGTGAAGCCGGGCGGGAGGGTGACGTC. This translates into CASSEAGREGDV.

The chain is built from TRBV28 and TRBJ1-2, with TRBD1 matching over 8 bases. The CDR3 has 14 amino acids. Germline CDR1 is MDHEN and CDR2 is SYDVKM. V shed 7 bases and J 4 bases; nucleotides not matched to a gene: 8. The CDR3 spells CASTVTGAVYGYTF. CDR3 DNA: TGTGCCAGCACCGTGACAGGGGCGGTCTATGGCTACACCTTC.

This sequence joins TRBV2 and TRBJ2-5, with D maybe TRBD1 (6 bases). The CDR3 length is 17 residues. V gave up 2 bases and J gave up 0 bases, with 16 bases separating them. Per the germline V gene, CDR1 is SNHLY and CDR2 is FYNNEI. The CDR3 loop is CASSETLGTGYQETQYF. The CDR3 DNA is TGTGCCAGCAGTGAAACTCTGGGTACAGGGTACCAAGAGACCCAGTACTTC.

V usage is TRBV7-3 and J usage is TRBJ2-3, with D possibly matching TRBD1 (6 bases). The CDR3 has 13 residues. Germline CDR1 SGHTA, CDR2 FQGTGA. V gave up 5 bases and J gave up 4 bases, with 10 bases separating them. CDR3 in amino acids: CASSEQGSDTQYF. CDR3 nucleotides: TGTGCCAGCAGCGAGCAGGGGTCAGATACGCAGTATTTT.

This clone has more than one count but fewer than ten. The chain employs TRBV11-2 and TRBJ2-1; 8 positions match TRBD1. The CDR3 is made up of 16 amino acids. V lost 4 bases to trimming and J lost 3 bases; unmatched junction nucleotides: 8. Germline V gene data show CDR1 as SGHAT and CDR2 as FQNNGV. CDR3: CASSWEAGGVYNEQFF. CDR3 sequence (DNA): TGTGCCAGCAGCTGGGAGGCAGGGGGCGTCTACAATGAGCAGTTCTTC. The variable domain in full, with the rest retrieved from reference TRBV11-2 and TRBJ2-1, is EAGVAQSPRYKIIEKRQSVAFWCNPISGHATLYWYQQILGQGPKLLIQFQNNGVVDDSQLPKDRFSAERLKGVDSTLKIQPAKLEDSAVYLCASSWEAGGVYNEQFFGPGTRLTVL.